This TCR beta chain was recorded in a study of regulatory T cells in long-lasting Graves disease (dated by TCRdb to about 2021). In the study overall: Newly diagnosed Graves' disease patients had taken antithyroid drugs for less than 3 months. A total of roughly 33 samples were covered by TCR sequencing, comprising around 13 persistent and around 20 newly diagnosed Graves' disease patients. Patients with persistent Graves' disease were compared with patients with newly diagnosed Graves' disease using TCR sequencing and RNA sequencing of peripheral blood. The study was registered as a clinical trial and conducted in China. Study-wide findings and limitations: The authors noted that the small sample size was a limitation that may lower accuracy. Sequencing and analysis were restricted to the TCR beta chain. More public clonotypes were shared among persistent patients (around 3,000) than among newly diagnosed patients (approximately 1,000). TRBV28, TRBJ1-2 and TRBJ2-5 were preferentially used in persistent disease, while TRBV20-1 and TRBJ2-1 were favored in newly diagnosed disease. Compared with newly diagnosed patients, patients with persistent Graves' disease had lower TCR Shannon entropy and fewer highly expanded clones, which suggests clonal expansion. Peripheral blood alone was examined, since thyroid tissue, which constituted the primary lesion, could not be accessed.

Taken with the paper, the label for time point translates to: newly diagnosed GD, antithyroid drugs for less than 3 months. For both TCR sequencing and RNA sequencing, RNA was extracted from PBMCs using TRIzol. The diagnosis of Graves' disease followed American Thyroid Association guidelines. Recruitment of patients was carried out at an endocrinology department in Xi'an, China. Each patient gave around 9.2 milliliters of peripheral blood, collected in an EDTA anticoagulant tube. Ficoll Paque Plus density gradient separation was used to isolate PBMCs, and no additional T cell sorting was done. An Agilent 2100 Bioanalyzer and agarose gel were used to check RNA quality, and a NanoDrop 2000 was used to measure RNA concentration. This clonotype was seen at least ten times. Its cognate antigen has yet to be identified. The record has no base qualities; no much larger clone is one base away. The junction shows trimming of 3 bases on V and 11 bases on J, plus 23 bases between the germline ends. The germline V gene gives CDR1 as SGHRS and CDR2 as YFSETQ. The CDR3 holds 15 amino acids from the cysteine to the phenylalanine. The entry retains the CDR3 DNA only, 45 bases that are in frame from base 1.

The protocol used for the library was multiplex PCR. The run used an Illumina HiSeq 4000. iRepertoire HTBI primers and Arm-PCR amplification of CDR3 regions were used to construct TCR beta libraries. Gel purification was performed on PCR products prior to sequencing. The authors' analysis ran thus. Gene usage analysis of CDR3 amino acid clonotypes relied on the roughly 64 TRBV and 13 to 15 TRBJ segments identified across samples. COPE and FqMerger were used to merge filtered high-quality paired reads into contigs. BLAST was used to align contigs to the IMGT TRBV, TRBD and TRBJ reference genes, and CDR3 was defined following IMGT. Any clonotype with a frequency above 0.1% was classified as a highly expanded clone. Shannon entropy was used to measure repertoire diversity, and the Gini coefficient was used to measure V-J evenness. A clonotype was considered public if more than one individual shared it. TCRdb reprocessing: public reads trimmed at Q25 with fastp, clones called with MiXCR, in-frame beta chains kept. All rows with the same CDR3 protein become a single entry with the most common DNA and genes. These V and J calls are TCRdb output, not the study's own analysis. The sample table lists some 370,000 distinct CDR3 sequences, roughly 10% of them with a count of one. Together, the top ten hold approximately 17% of the sample.

The data were also submitted as part of a second study, on T cells in Graves' hyperthyroidism and ophthalmopathy. The second investigation adds: Graves' hyperthyroidism was defined as stable when no progression to ophthalmopathy occurred over 18 months of follow-up. Hyperthyroidism patients were newly diagnosed, with disease duration under 2 months, and aged 18 to 65 years. Any patient with an uncontrolled infection, another autoimmune disease, pregnancy or lactation was excluded. Diagnoses were based on clinical symptoms, serum thyroxine and TRAb, thyroid ultrasound and orbital computed tomography. For the first round of RT-PCR on the TCR CDR3, the HTBI primer set was used together with the Qiagen OneStep RT-PCR kit. Most expanded thyroid clonotypes (frequency above 0.001) were also detected in blood, suggesting blood repertoires may reflect thyroid immune responses. A model built on a 13 V-J signature distinguished ophthalmopathy from stable hyperthyroidism, reaching over 85% sensitivity and 81.08% specificity in cross-validation and 80%/75% in testing. In validation, the model predicted progression to ophthalmopathy a median of around 6.5 months before onset, with approximately 68% sensitivity and about 72% specificity. To identify TCR V-J signatures that set the groups apart, the researchers used a discovery cohort of approximately 98 patients, made up of 40 to 45 with Graves' ophthalmopathy and around 58 with stable Graves' hyperthyroidism. Prospective prediction of ophthalmopathy was tested in an independent validation cohort consisting of 18 to 20 hyperthyroidism patients and some 16 patients who later progressed to ophthalmopathy. The 95 to 100 discovery patients were divided at random into training and test sets in a 7:3 ratio. In addition, the study compared T-cell repertoires in thyroid tissue and in blood from six Graves' hyperthyroidism patients. Following sampling, methimazole starting at 30 mg daily was given to hyperthyroidism patients, and high-dose intravenous methylprednisolone was given to ophthalmopathy patients. Libraries were constructed in a second round of multiplex PCR, after which size selection and purification were carried out. Libraries were sequenced paired-end with 100 bp reads on an Illumina HiSeq2000. SOAPnuke was used to process the raw data, removing reads that contained adapters or uncalled bases, had a mean Phred below 15, or lacked an exact match to the constant primer or identifier. COPE v1.2.5 was used to merge the high-quality paired reads, and each unique nucleotide sequence was defined as a clonotype. MiTCR v1.1 was used to align clonotypes to the IMGT TRBV, TRBD and TRBJ reference segments. Only V-J combinations with frequency above 0.0001, covering approximately 99% of repertoires, were analysed. The TCS score was defined as F50 (clonal expansion) divided by E x V (chaos), with BLOSUM62-based TCRdist calculated between CDR3 peptides within each V-J. Welch's t-statistics and random forest reduced approximately 520 V-J features to 10 to 15, which were used in a naive Bayes classifier (R e1071). No statistical method was used to set the sample size in advance, and investigators knew the group allocation. The paper describes TCR Vbeta CDR3 sequencing of 140 or so peripheral blood samples, made up of 40 to 45 ophthalmopathy patients, 70 to 75 hyperthyroidism patients and about 17 progressor patients.

The sequences come from peripheral blood mononuclear cells (PBMCs), collected at new diagnosis, from a patient treated with antithyroid drugs. This TCR derives from a woman aged 18-30 years with Graves disease. Donor details come from another sample of the same person, matched by shared clones. Here the chain combines TRBV5-1 and TRBJ1-1; possibly the D gene is TRBD1, per 5 matching bases. The DNA reads TGCGCCAGCAGCTGGGGCCGGGAAGGGCGGGAAGAGGCTTTCTTT. Its protein is CASSWGREGREEAFF.